This T cell receptor beta chain stems from a study of cytomegalovirus exposure and HLA in healthy donors. General observations from the study: HLA allele associations emerged for about 18,000 TCR beta sequences in a later analysis, at 0.05 false discovery rate. Several top significant clusters appeared, in a later analysis, to be linked to common viral pathogens.

In the case of this clone: Its antigen is undetermined.

Amplification used 60 Vbeta primers and 13 Jbeta primers. TCRdb's copy holds only in-frame clones and misses some; the assay was immunoSEQ multiplex PCR. The table lists 150,000 or so clones, 60% to 85% of them singletons. V shed 4 bases and J shed 1 base, with 17 bases lying between them. The CDR3 runs to 17 residues. CDR1 is KGHSH, CDR2 LQKENI, per germline. The rearrangement links TRBV18 to TRBJ1-3; no clear D gene. The sequenced sample consisted of PBMCs. This clonotype was sampled from a man aged 40-50 years in good health and CMV-seropositive. CDR3 amino acids: CASSLFPVAGSGNTIYF. Written as DNA, the CDR3 is TGTGCCAGCTCACTGTTCCCGGTAGCTGGTTCTGGAAACACCATATATTTT.